This TCR beta chain was observed in a study of Graves' ophthalmopathy and Graves' hyperthyroidism (dated by TCRdb to the late 2010s). In terms of the full investigation: Hyperthyroidism was considered stable if no progression to ophthalmopathy occurred within 18 months of follow-up. Once sampling was done, hyperthyroidism patients were given methimazole at a starting dose of 30 mg daily, while ophthalmopathy patients were given high-dose intravenous methylprednisolone. In total, some 140 blood samples were TCR-sequenced: 43 ophthalmopathy, 75 hyperthyroidism and approximately 17 hyperthyroidism-to-ophthalmopathy patients. T-cell repertoires of thyroid tissue and blood were compared in a handful of hyperthyroidism patients. To explore V-J signatures that separate ophthalmopathy from hyperthyroidism, a discovery set of about a hundred patients was enrolled, consisting of about 45 with ophthalmopathy and about 60 with stable hyperthyroidism. The study used signatures of the TCR beta repertoire to tell Graves' ophthalmopathy apart from Graves' hyperthyroidism and to predict which patients would progress to ophthalmopathy. An independent validation cohort comprised roughly 20 hyperthyroidism patients and 15 to 17 patients who later progressed from hyperthyroidism to ophthalmopathy. Study-level results and caveats: In cross-validation, the 13-signature model distinguished ophthalmopathy from stable hyperthyroidism with just over 85% sensitivity and about 81% specificity, while in the test set the corresponding values were approximately 79% and 70%. Sample size was not predetermined statistically, and investigators were not blinded to group allocation. In validation, the model predicted ophthalmopathy progression with roughly 68% sensitivity and approximately 72% specificity; approximately 12 predicted patients were CT-confirmed with GO in a median of approximately six months. Most expanded thyroid clonotypes with frequency above 0.001 were also detected in blood, suggesting blood repertoires may reflect the thyroid immune response.

TCR beta CDR3 regions were amplified from RNA transcripts for repertoire sequencing. A first-round RT-PCR used HTBI primers with the Qiagen OneStep RT-PCR kit, followed by a second-round multiplex PCR, size selection and purification. The libraries underwent paired-end sequencing with 100 bp reads on an Illumina HiSeq2000. On the authors' methods: Reads were processed with SOAPnuke, discarding reads with adapters, uncalled bases, mean Phred below 15, or no exact constant-primer or identifier match. COPE v1.2.5 was used to merge high-quality paired reads. Each unique nucleotide sequence was defined as a clonotype, and clonotypes were aligned to IMGT TRB V, D and J references with MiTCR v1.1. The analysis was limited to V-J combinations with a frequency above 0.0001, which together covered about 99% of repertoires. For each V-J combination, a TCR clonal expansion and chaos score was defined as the ratio of F50 clonal expansion to chaos observed in the TCRdist matrix. Welch's t-statistics and random forest were used to reduce the features to about a dozen V-J combinations, which were then used as input to a naive Bayes classifier. The Morisita-Horn index was used to measure how similar the thyroid and blood repertoires were. The public reads were run again by TCRdb, first through fastp at Q25 and then through MiXCR, and only productive beta chains were kept. Merged by CDR3 protein, the rows form single entries marked with the most common genes and DNA. What appears here as the V and J calls and clone size reflects TCRdb's work, not the paper's. The sample profile shows around 1.1 million distinct CDR3 sequences; about 38% of them were found once. The ten largest clones represent 11% of the sample.

This clonotype was counted a few times. What this receptor recognizes is not known. No quality values exist for individual bases; no much larger clone is one base distant. Hyperthyroidism patients were newly diagnosed, were aged 18 to 65 years, and had a disease duration under 2 months. Patients with other autoimmune diseases, uncontrolled infections, pregnancy or lactation were excluded from the study. Clinical symptoms, serum thyroxine, TRAb, thyroid ultrasound and orbital computed tomography formed the basis of the diagnosis. Trizol reagent was used to extract the total RNA, and its quality was then checked on an Agilent 2100 Bioanalyzer. Sequences SGHRS (CDR1) and YFSETQ (CDR2) are obtained from the germline V gene. From the cysteine through the phenylalanine, the CDR3 covers 17 amino acids. Kept here is only the CDR3 DNA, which spans 51 bases and is read in frame from base 1. V is cut back by 3 bases and J by 2 bases, with 14 bases in the junction unmatched.

The TCR comes from an adult man with Graves' hyperthyroidism. Sample: peripheral blood or thyroid tissue (not recorded which). This receptor chain uses TRBV5-1 and TRBJ2-7; the junction holds 7 bases that match TRBD1. The nucleotide sequence is given as TGCGCCAGCAGCTCCAAACCGTTTCGGGACAGTCCCTACGAGCAGTACTTC. Its protein is CASSSKPFRDSPYEQYF.